This entry features one T cell receptor (beta chain) sequence. The antigen remains undetermined. This sample was taken from a study of cytomegalovirus exposure and HLA in healthy donors. Study-level findings and limits: The study put under 200 TCR beta chains on its list as cytomegalovirus-associated. Most TCR sequences showed up rarely, but some public TCRs showed up in many donors. Reports credit the classifier with highly specific, highly sensitive diagnosis of cytomegalovirus status.

From the 120-subject validation cohort, which was separate from the roughly 670-subject first cohort, the donors were drawn. Sequenced by immunoSEQ multiplex PCR; TCRdb stores in-frame clones only, minus some. This table holds around 70,000 clones, about 93% found once. The sequence was obtained from a young man in good health and CMV-seropositive. What was sequenced was PBMCs.

The CDR3 coding sequence is TGTGCCAGCAGCTTCACACAAGAGACCCAGTACTTC. This codes for CASSFTQETQYF. The J gene is TRBJ2-5, the V gene TRBV5-4; D uncertain. Trimming cost V 2 bases and J 2 bases, with 4 bases left between them. Germline CDR1 reads SGHNT; CDR2 reads YYREEE (reference sequence). The CDR3 consists of 12 residues.